The rows below give T cell receptor beta chains drawn from one sample of a study of blood T cell repertoires in COVID-19. Using immunoSEQ multiplex PCR, the repertoire was profiled, and TCRdb retains in-frame clones only, with some absent. The repertoire holds fewer than 250,000 clones, with 87% as singletons. Sequences were obtained from PBMCs or T cells enriched from blood (not recorded which). These TCRs come from a man under 40 in a cohort exposed to, infected with or recovered from COVID-19 (not recorded which). The CDR3 runs from the conserved cysteine through the conserved F or W. Each record gives: D gene, clone size, J gene, V gene, CDR3 DNA, CDR3 protein. A D gene is named only where the DNA matches it firmly. Expanded clones get a size class; other rows say once, few or many, or leave the size out.

D gene: TRBD1; clone size: few; J gene: TRBJ1-2; V gene: TRBV29-1; CDR3 DNA: TGCAGCGTTGCAGGGGGCACCGGCTATGGCTACACCTTC; CDR3 protein: CSVAGGTGYGYTF
D gene: TRBD1; clone size: once; J gene: TRBJ1-3; V gene: TRBV4-3; CDR3 DNA: TGCGCCAGCAGCCAACACAGGGGCAACTCTGGAAACACCATATATTTT; CDR3 protein: CASSQHRGNSGNTIYF
D gene: NA; clone size: NA; J gene: TRBJ2-7; V gene: TRBV3-1/TRBV3-2; CDR3 DNA: TGTGCCAGCAGCCAAGACAAGGGGCCGGCCTACGAGCAGTACTTC; CDR3 protein: CASSQDKGPAYEQYF
D gene: NA; clone size: NA; J gene: TRBJ2-1; V gene: TRBV3-1/TRBV3-2; CDR3 DNA: TGTGCCAGCAGCCGAGCGAATTACTACAATGAGCAGTTCTTC; CDR3 protein: CASSRANYYNEQFF
D gene: TRBD1; clone size: NA; J gene: TRBJ2-2; V gene: TRBV25-1; CDR3 DNA: TGTGCCAGCAGTGAACGACAGGGGGCTGATAACACCGGGGAGCTGTTTTTT; CDR3 protein: CASSERQGADNTGELFF
D gene: NA; clone size: NA; J gene: TRBJ2-5; V gene: TRBV21-1; CDR3 DNA: TGTGCCCGCAGATTACTAGCGGACCAAGAGACCCAGTACTTC; CDR3 protein: CARRLLADQETQYF
D gene: NA; clone size: few; J gene: TRBJ1-2; V gene: TRBV27; CDR3 DNA: TGTGCCAGCAGTGGTAACGGGACATCATTCTATGGCTACACCTTC; CDR3 protein: CASSGNGTSFYGYTF
D gene: NA; clone size: NA; J gene: TRBJ2-2; V gene: TRBV6-5; CDR3 DNA: TGTGCCAGCAGTTACATAGCCAGGGGATCCGGGGAGCTGTTTTTT; CDR3 protein: CASSYIARGSGELFF
D gene: TRBD1; clone size: NA; J gene: TRBJ1-2; V gene: TRBV28; CDR3 DNA: TGTGCCAGCAGTTCCGGATTCAGACAGGGAGACATCTATGGCTACACCTTC; CDR3 protein: CASSSGFRQGDIYGYTF
D gene: NA; clone size: NA; J gene: TRBJ1-5; V gene: TRBV20-1; CDR3 DNA: TGCAGTGCTAGTGATCTGCAGGGACATAGCAATCAGCCCCAGCATTTT; CDR3 protein: CSASDLQGHSNQPQHF
D gene: TRBD1; clone size: NA; J gene: TRBJ2-7; V gene: TRBV7-2; CDR3 DNA: TGTGCCAGCAGCTTAGCCCCGGCGACAGGGGGACACGAGCAGTACTTC; CDR3 protein: CASSLAPATGGHEQYF